These 26 T cell receptor beta chains came from one sample sequenced in a study of blood T cell repertoires in COVID-19. Here immunoSEQ multiplex PCR was the method, and the copy in TCRdb shows in-frame clones only, minus some. The sample holds around 200,000 clones; about 88% are singletons and the top ten take 4% to 5%. Sequences were obtained from peripheral blood. The receptor source for this set is an elderly woman with acute or convalescent COVID-19.

This clone appeared a single time. The V and J genes are TRBV7-2 and TRBJ2-5, with 8 bases identical to TRBD2. Germline lookup yields CDR1 SGHTA and CDR2 FQGNSA. The CDR3 runs to 13 residues. The ends lost 2 bases at V and 7 bases at J; junction bases unmatched: 3. The CDR3 nucleotides are TGTGCCAGCAGCTTAACTAGCGGCGGGACCCAGTACTTC. Translated: CASSLTSGGTQYF.

The chain recombines TRBV9 with TRBJ1-1; D possibly corresponds to TRBD1 (5 bases). CDR3 size: 14 residues. V lost 0 bases and J lost 7, with 13 bases in between. CDR1 and CDR2 from the germline V gene are SGDLS and YYNGEE. In nucleotides, the CDR3 is TGTGCCAGCAGCGTAGACGGGGGTAGGGGTGAAGCTTTCTTT. It specifies CASSVDGGRGEAFF. Combining the CDR3 with reference TRBV9 and TRBJ1-1 gives the whole variable domain DSGVTQTPKHLITATGQRVTLRCSPRSGDLSVYWYQQSLDQGLQFLIQYYNGEERAKGNILERFSAQQFPDLHSELNLSSLELGDSALYFCASSVDGGRGEAFFGQGTRLTVV.

J is TRBJ1-1 and V is TRBV18, with D maybe TRBD1 (5 bases). The CDR3 has 14 residues. Germline CDR1 KGHSH, CDR2 LQKENI. V lost 6 bases to trimming and J lost 4 bases, with 15 bases between them. CDR3 region: CASSRQKPFTEAFF. In DNA form, the CDR3 reads TGTGCCAGCTCTAGACAGAAACCGTTCACTGAAGCTTTCTTT.

The chain joins TRBV15 to TRBJ1-2; D might be TRBD1 (6 bases). Germline-derived CDR1 and CDR2 are LNHNV and YYDKDF (reference sequence). The CDR3 covers 13 residues. The V end lost 7 bases, the J end lost 4 bases, and 13 bases lay between the germline ends. This CDR3 is CATTKGQTYGYTF. The CDR3, as DNA: TGTGCCACCACCAAAGGACAGACCTATGGCTACACCTTC.

The rearrangement joins TRBV4-1 to TRBJ2-5; tentative D call: TRBD1 (6 bases). The CDR3 has 15 amino acids. The V end lost 2 bases, the J end lost 5 bases, and 15 bases lay between the germline ends. CDR1 and CDR2 (germline): MGHRA, YSYEKL. The CDR3 DNA is TGCGCCAGCAGCCAAACAGGGTGGGGTTGGGAGACCCAGTACTTC. Translation gives CASSQTGWGWETQYF.

The chain recombines TRBV28 with TRBJ2-7; D possibly corresponds to TRBD1 (6 bases). The CDR3 is 14 amino acids. Germline values: CDR1 MDHEN, CDR2 SYDVKM. The V end was cut by 10 bases, the J end by 7 bases, with 23 bases between. The CDR3 loop is CATVFQGSTSEQYF. The CDR3 DNA sequence: TGTGCCACGGTATTTCAGGGGAGTACTAGTGAGCAGTACTTC. The entire variable domain, with the rest obtained from reference TRBV28 and TRBJ2-7, is as follows: DVKVTQSSRYLVKRTGEKVFLECVQDMDHENMFWYRQDPGLGLRLIYFSYDVKMKEKGDIPEGYSVSREKKERFSLILESASTNQTSMYLCATVFQGSTSEQYFGPGTRLTVT.

The gene calls are TRBV29-1 and TRBJ2-5; 11 bases align to TRBD2. CDR1 and CDR2 from the germline V gene are SQVTM and ANQGSEA. Trimming at V came to 7 bases and at J to 2 bases, leaving 12 bases not matched to a gene. The CDR3 spans 16 residues. CDR3 in amino acids: CSATAGTSGPQETQYF. The DNA for the CDR3 is TGCAGCGCCACAGCCGGGACTAGCGGACCACAAGAGACCCAGTACTTC.

The V call is TRBV15, the J call TRBJ1-6; D remains unclear. The germline gives CDR1 LNHNV, CDR2 YYDKDF (reference sequence). V was clipped by 3 bases and J by 10 bases, with 13 bases between them. The CDR3 spans 14 residues. The CDR3 protein is CATSSGSAGSPLHF. The CDR3 DNA follows: TGTGCCACCAGCAGCGGGTCCGCTGGCTCACCCCTCCACTTT. The full variable domain, completed using reference TRBV15 and TRBJ1-6, is DAMVIQNPRYQVTQFGKPVTLSCSQTLNHNVMYWYQQKSSQAPKLLFHYYDKDFNNEADTPDNFQSRRPNTSFCFLDIRSPGLGDTAMYLCATSSGSAGSPLHFGNGTRLTVT.

The chain recombines TRBV2 with TRBJ2-1, with D possibly being TRBD2 (7 bases). V lost 3 bases, J lost 5 bases, and 14 bases lay in between. This CDR3 region has 15 residues. CDR1 is SNHLY, CDR2 FYNNEI, per germline. The CDR3 DNA is TGTGCCAGCAGTGAGGGGGGGGCCCTGGACAATGAGCAGTTCTTC. Translating it yields CASSEGGALDNEQFF.

The rearrangement uses TRBV6-5 and TRBJ2-3, with D possibly TRBD2 on 5 matching bases. Germline values: CDR1 MNHEY, CDR2 SVGAGI. Between the trimmed V and J ends, which lost 10 bases and 4 bases, there was a span of 18 bases. The CDR3 has 14 amino acids. In DNA, the CDR3 is TGTGCCACCCTCCGAGGGAGCAGCTCAGATACGCAGTATTTT. Its protein is CATLRGSSSDTQYF.

The rearrangement uses TRBV7-9 and TRBJ1-6, with a tentative D call TRBD1 (6 bases). The V gene lost 4 bases and the J gene lost 6 bases, with 16 bases spanning the gap. This CDR3 comprises 16 residues. Germline assignment: CDR1 SEHNR and CDR2 FQNEAQ (reference sequence). The CDR3 coding sequence is TGTGCCAGCAGCTCTCGTGGACAGCGTGGTAATTCACCCCTCCACTTT. The encoded protein is CASSSRGQRGNSPLHF.

This sequence joins TRBV5-1 and TRBJ1-4; D is possibly TRBD1 (6 bases). CDR1 and CDR2 from the germline V gene are SGHRS and YFSETQ. The CDR3 covers 13 residues. Between the trimmed V and J ends, which lost 1 base and 13 bases, there was a span of 14 bases. In DNA form, the CDR3 reads TGCGCCAGCAGCTTGTGGGGGCCGGGGACACTGTTTTTT. This gives the protein CASSLWGPGTLFF.

The CDR3 DNA sequence: TGTGCCTCCTCGGGACAGAACACAGATACGCAGTATTTT. Translating gives CASSGQNTDTQYF. The gene calls are TRBV6-5 and TRBJ2-3; 7 nucleotides agree with TRBD1. The length of the CDR3 is 13 residues. The V and J ends lost 11 bases and 2 bases, in that order; junction bases with no gene match: 7. In germline, CDR1 is MNHEY, CDR2 SVGAGI.

This chain links TRBV27 with TRBJ2-1; 13 bases fit TRBD2. From germline, CDR1 is MNHEY and CDR2 SMNVEV (reference sequence). The CDR3 has 17 residues. Unmatched junction bases numbered 6, after V lost 7 bases and J lost 0 bases. CDR3 sequence reads: CASTVLAGGPSYNEQFF. CDR3 bases: TGTGCCAGCACCGTACTAGCGGGAGGGCCCTCCTACAATGAGCAGTTCTTC.

The rearrangement joins TRBV19 to TRBJ1-2; 7 bases match TRBD1. This CDR3 region has 15 residues. The germline gives CDR1 LNHDA, CDR2 SQIVND (reference sequence). The V and J ends lost 4 bases and 5 bases, in that order; junction bases with no gene match: 10. The CDR3: CASSNPAGTAYGYTF. The CDR3 DNA reads TGTGCCAGTAGTAACCCCGCCGGGACAGCTTATGGCTACACCTTC.

The chain is built from TRBV7-9 and TRBJ2-3, with 12 bases identical to TRBD2. The CDR3 loop spans 18 amino acids. Trimming removed 2 bases from V and 5 bases from J; junction bases left unmatched: 11. Germline V gene sequence: CDR1 SEHNR, CDR2 FQNEAQ (reference sequence). DNA of the CDR3: TGTGCCAGCAGCTTACGGGCTAGCGGGAGGGATTTACAAGATACGCAGTATTTT. Protein sequence: CASSLRASGRDLQDTQYF.

The chain couples TRBV28 to TRBJ2-7; D not resolved. The V end was cut by 6 bases, the J end by 4 bases, with 4 bases between. In germline, CDR1 is MDHEN, CDR2 SYDVKM. The CDR3 is 10 residues long. CDR3 residues: CASSLYEQYF. The CDR3 nucleotides are TGTGCCAGCAGCCTTTACGAGCAGTACTTC.

The V and J genes are TRBV4-1 and TRBJ1-2; the D gene is possibly TRBD1 (5 bases). Germline loops: CDR1 MGHRA, CDR2 YSYEKL. Trimming cost V 3 bases and J 6 bases, with 11 bases left between them. The CDR3 spans 13 residues. The CDR3 spells CASSQGRVDGYTF. Here the CDR3 DNA reads TGCGCCAGCAGCCAGGGCAGGGTGGATGGCTACACCTTC.

This chain connects TRBV21-1 to TRBJ2-1; the D call of TRBD1 is as the table states it, not checked on the DNA. TRBV21-1 is a pseudogene locus. The CDR3 totals 19 residues. CDR3 sequence: CASSTSPGQGFPYYNEQFF. The CDR3 DNA reads TGTGCCAGCAGCACCTCCCCGGGACAGGGATTCCCGTATTACAATGAGCAGTTCTTC.

The chain recombines TRBV7-2 with TRBJ2-3; D is undetermined. With 0 bases removed from V and 2 bases from J, the gap between germline ends came to 6 bases. This CDR3 is built from 14 residues. In germline, CDR1 is SGHTA, CDR2 FQGNSA. The chain's CDR3 is CASSLAAHTDTQYF. CDR3 coding DNA: TGTGCCAGCAGCTTAGCGGCACACACAGATACGCAGTATTTT.

The chain couples TRBV29-1 to TRBJ1-5; no firm D call. Germline CDR1 SQVTM, CDR2 ANQGSEA. This CDR3 is 13 amino acids long. V lost 8 bases and J 0 bases, leaving 11 bases between the germline ends. DNA for the CDR3: TGCAGCCCTGATAGCGTTAGCAATCAGCCCCAGCATTTT. Translating gives CSPDSVSNQPQHF.

The chain couples TRBV19 to TRBJ1-5; tentative D call: TRBD1 (6 bases). Germline V gives CDR1 LNHDA, CDR2 SQIVND (reference sequence). The V end was cut by 3 bases, the J end by 0 bases, with 15 bases between. The CDR3 is 17 amino acids. The CDR3 here is CASSIGGASHSNQPQHF. Here the CDR3 DNA reads TGTGCCAGTAGTATTGGGGGGGCTTCGCATAGCAATCAGCCCCAGCATTTT.

This chain uses TRBV6-5 with TRBJ2-2; 7 positions agree with TRBD1. After removal of 6 bases from V and 5 bases from J, the junction contained 9 bases not matched to a gene. The CDR3 has 15 amino acids. In germline, CDR1 is MNHEY, CDR2 SVGAGI. The CDR3: CASRPIGTDTGELFF. The CDR3 DNA is TGTGCCAGCAGGCCGATCGGGACAGATACCGGGGAGCTGTTTTTT.

The DNA for the CDR3 is TGTGCCAGCAGCCTGGACAGACAAGAGACCCAGTACTTC. This codes for CASSLDRQETQYF. The chain links TRBV2 to TRBJ2-5; D is possibly TRBD1 (6 bases). The CDR3 sequence is 13 residues long. The V and J ends lost 6 bases and 2 bases respectively, with 10 bases between them. The germline gives CDR1 SNHLY, CDR2 FYNNEI.

The chain joins TRBV27 to TRBJ1-1, with 8 bases that match TRBD1. This CDR3 is 13 amino acids long. V was pared by 8 bases and J by 4 bases, with 6 bases of the junction left unmatched. Germline CDR1 and CDR2: MNHEY and SMNVEV (reference sequence). This CDR3 reads CASWGDRSTEAFF. In nucleotides, the CDR3 is TGTGCCAGCTGGGGGGACAGGTCCACTGAAGCTTTCTTT.

The V and J genes are TRBV7-9 and TRBJ2-2; D is uncertain. Per germline, CDR1 SEHNR and CDR2 FQNEAQ (reference sequence). The CDR3 contains 14 residues. The germline V and J ends were trimmed by 2 bases and 1 base, with 5 bases remaining between them. CDR3 protein: CASSLLVNTGELFF. Written as DNA, the CDR3 is TGTGCCAGCAGCTTACTTGTGAACACCGGGGAGCTGTTTTTT.